This TCR beta chain derives from a study of blood T cell repertoires in COVID-19. The overall study: COVID-19 samples collected from the United States, Italy and Spain covered acute and convalescent phases. T cells, B-cell-depleted T cells, or PBMCs provided the cDNA or gDNA that served as material.

Original analysis: Amplification of reference gene primers was used by the study to estimate nucleated cell counts. Clones were read by immunoSEQ multiplex PCR, and TCRdb kept only the in-frame ones, dropping some. V, J and clone size are taken as reported in that table, and D and trimming were inferred from the DNA itself. The repertoire holds a few hundred thousand clones, with over 75% as singletons. Cohort assignment relied on participant-reported clinical history. Germline lookup yields CDR1 SGHNT and CDR2 YENEEA. The CDR3 sequence is 17 residues long. The ends were cut back, 5 bases at V and 0 bases at J, with 18 bases in the middle.

The sequence was collected from a woman in her late teens or twenties who had recovered from COVID-19. Sequencing input: PBMCs or T cells enriched from blood (not recorded which). The chain couples TRBV11-3 to TRBJ2-3; perhaps TRBD2 as D (7 bases). CDR3 loop: CASSPTDGGPSTDTQYF. Written as DNA, the CDR3 is TGTGCCAGCAGCCCAACCGACGGGGGGCCGAGCACAGATACGCAGTATTTT.